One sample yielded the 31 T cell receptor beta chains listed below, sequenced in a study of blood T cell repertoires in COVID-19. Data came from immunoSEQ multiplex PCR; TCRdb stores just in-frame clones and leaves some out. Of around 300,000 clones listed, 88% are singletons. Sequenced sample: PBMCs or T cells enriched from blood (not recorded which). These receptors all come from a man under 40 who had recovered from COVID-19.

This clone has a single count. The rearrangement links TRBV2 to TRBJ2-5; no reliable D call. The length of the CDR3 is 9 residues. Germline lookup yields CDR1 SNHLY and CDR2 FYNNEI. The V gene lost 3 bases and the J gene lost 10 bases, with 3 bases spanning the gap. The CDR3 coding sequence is TGTGCCAGCAGTGACCACCAGTACTTC. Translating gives CASSDHQYF.

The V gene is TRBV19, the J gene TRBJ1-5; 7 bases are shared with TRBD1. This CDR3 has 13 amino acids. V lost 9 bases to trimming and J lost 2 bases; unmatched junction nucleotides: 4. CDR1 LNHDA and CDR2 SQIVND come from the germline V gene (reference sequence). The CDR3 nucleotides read TGTGCCAGCACGACAGGGCGCAATCAGCCCCAGCATTTT. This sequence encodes CASTTGRNQPQHF.

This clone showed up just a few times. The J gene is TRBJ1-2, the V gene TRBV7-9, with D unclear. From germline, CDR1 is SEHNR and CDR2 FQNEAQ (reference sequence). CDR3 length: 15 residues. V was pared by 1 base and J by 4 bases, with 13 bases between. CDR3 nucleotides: TGTGCCAGCAGCTTAGAAGAAGTCGGCGGCTATGGCTACACCTTC. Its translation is CASSLEEVGGYGYTF.

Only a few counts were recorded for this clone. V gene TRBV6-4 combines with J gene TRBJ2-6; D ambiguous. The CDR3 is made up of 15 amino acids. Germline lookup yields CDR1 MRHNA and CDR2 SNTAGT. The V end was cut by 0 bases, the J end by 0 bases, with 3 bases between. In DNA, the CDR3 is TGTGCCAGCAGTGACTCGAGCTCTGGGGCCAACGTCCTGACTTTC. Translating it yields CASSDSSSGANVLTF.

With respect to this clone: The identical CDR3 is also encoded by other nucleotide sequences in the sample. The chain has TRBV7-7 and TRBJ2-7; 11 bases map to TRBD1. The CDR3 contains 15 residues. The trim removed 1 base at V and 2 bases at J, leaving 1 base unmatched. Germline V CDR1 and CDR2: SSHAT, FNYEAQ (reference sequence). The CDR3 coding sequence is TGTGCCAGCAGCTTAGGGACAGGGGGCACCTACGAGCAGTACTTC. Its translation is CASSLGTGGTYEQYF.

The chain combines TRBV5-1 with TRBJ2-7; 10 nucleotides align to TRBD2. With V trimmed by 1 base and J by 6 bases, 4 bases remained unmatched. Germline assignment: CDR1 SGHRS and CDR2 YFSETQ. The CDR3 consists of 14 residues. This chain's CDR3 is CASSLNSGGIEQYF. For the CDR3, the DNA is TGCGCCAGCAGCTTGAATAGCGGGGGGATCGAGCAGTACTTC.

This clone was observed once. CDR3 DNA sequence: TGTGCCAGCAGTTACACGACCGGGGAAGCTTTCTTT. Its protein is CASSYTTGEAFF. The V gene is TRBV6-5, the J gene TRBJ1-1, with no clear D. The germline V gene encodes CDR1 MNHEY and CDR2 SVGAGI. Trimming stripped 2 bases from V and 8 bases from J, with 9 bases between. This CDR3 is 12 amino acids long.

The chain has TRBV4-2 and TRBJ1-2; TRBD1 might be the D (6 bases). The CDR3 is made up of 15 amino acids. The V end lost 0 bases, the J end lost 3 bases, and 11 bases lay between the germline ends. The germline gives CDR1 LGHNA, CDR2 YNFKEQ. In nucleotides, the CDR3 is TGTGCCAGCAGCCAAGATATCTGGACAGACTATGGCTACACCTTC. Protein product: CASSQDIWTDYGYTF.

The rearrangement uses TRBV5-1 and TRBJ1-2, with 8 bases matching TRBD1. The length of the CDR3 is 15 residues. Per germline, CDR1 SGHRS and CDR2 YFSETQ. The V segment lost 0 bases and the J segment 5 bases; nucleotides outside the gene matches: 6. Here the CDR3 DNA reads TGCGCCAGCAGCTTGGGACAGGGGAATCTATATGGCTACACCTTC. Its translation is CASSLGQGNLYGYTF.

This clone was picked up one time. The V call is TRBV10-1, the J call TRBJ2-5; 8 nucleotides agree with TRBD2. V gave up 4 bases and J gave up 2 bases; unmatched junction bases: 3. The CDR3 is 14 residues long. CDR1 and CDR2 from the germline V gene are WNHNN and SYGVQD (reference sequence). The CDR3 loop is CASSAGGAQETQYF. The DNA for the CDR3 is TGCGCCAGCAGTGCGGGGGGGGCACAAGAGACCCAGTACTTC.

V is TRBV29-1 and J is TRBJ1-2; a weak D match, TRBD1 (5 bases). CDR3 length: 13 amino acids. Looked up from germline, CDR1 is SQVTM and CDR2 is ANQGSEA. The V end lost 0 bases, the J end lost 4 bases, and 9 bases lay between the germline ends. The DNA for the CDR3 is TGCAGCGTTGAAGATAAACAGGTCTATGGCTACACCTTC. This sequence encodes CSVEDKQVYGYTF.

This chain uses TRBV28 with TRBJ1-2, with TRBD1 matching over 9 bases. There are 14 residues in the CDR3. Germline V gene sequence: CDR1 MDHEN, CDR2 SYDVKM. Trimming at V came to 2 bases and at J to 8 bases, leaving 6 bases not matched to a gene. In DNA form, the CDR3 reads TGTGCCAGCAGTTTACCACAGGGGGCGCGAGGCTACACCTTC. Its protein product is CASSLPQGARGYTF.

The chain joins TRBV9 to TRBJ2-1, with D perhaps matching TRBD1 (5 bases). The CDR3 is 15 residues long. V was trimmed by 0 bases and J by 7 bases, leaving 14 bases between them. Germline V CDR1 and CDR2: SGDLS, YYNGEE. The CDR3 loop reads CASSVAGGAGNEQFF. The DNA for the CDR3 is TGTGCCAGCAGCGTAGCTGGTGGGGCCGGGAATGAGCAGTTCTTC. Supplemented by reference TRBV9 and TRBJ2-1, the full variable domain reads DSGVTQTPKHLITATGQRVTLRCSPRSGDLSVYWYQQSLDQGLQFLIQYYNGEERAKGNILERFSAQQFPDLHSELNLSSLELGDSALYFCASSVAGGAGNEQFFGPGTRLTVL.

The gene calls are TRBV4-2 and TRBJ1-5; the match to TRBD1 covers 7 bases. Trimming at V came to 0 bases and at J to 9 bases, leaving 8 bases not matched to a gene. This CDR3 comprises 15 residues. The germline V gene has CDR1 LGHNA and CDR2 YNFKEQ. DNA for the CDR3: TGTGCCAGCAGCCAAGAACAAGAGGGGGCGCGGCCCCAGCATTTT. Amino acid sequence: CASSQEQEGARPQHF.

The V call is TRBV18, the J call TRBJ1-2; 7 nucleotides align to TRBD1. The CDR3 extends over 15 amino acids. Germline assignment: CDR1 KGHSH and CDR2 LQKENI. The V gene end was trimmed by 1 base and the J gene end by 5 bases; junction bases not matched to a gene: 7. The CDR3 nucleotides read TGTGCCAGCTCACCACGAACAGGGGTCACGTATGGCTACACCTTC. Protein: CASSPRTGVTYGYTF.

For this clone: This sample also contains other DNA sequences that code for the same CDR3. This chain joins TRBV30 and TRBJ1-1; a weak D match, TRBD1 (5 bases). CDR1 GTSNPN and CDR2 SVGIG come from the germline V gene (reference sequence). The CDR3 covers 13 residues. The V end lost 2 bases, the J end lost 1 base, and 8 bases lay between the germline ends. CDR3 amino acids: CAWSLQGNTEAFF. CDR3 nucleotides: TGTGCCTGGAGTCTTCAGGGGAACACTGAAGCTTTCTTT.

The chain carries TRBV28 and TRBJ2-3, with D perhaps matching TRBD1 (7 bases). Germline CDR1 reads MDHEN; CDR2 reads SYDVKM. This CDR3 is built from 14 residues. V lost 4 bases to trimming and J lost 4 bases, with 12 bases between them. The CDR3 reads CASSYTGEADTQYF. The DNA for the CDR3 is TGTGCCAGCAGTTACACAGGGGAGGCAGATACGCAGTATTTT.

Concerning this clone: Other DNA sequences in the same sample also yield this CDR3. CDR3 DNA: TGTGCCAGCAGCTTAGGACTAGCGGGGAACACCGGGGAGCTGTTTTTT. Protein sequence: CASSLGLAGNTGELFF. The chain links TRBV13 to TRBJ2-2; 9 bases line up with TRBD2. This CDR3 has 16 amino acids. V was clipped by 0 bases and J by 1 base; unmatched bases: 0. The germline V gene has CDR1 PRHDT and CDR2 FYEKMQ (reference sequence).

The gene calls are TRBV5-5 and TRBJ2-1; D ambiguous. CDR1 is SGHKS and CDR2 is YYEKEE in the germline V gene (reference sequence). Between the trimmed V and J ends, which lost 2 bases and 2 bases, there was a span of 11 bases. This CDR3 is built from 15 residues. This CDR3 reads CASSFRQDAYNEQFF. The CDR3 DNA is TGTGCCAGCAGCTTTAGGCAGGATGCCTACAATGAGCAGTTCTTC.

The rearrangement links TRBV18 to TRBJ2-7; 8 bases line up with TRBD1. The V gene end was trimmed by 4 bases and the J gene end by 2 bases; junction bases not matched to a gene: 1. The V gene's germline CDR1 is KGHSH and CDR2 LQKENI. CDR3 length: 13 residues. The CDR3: CASSRDRTYEQYF. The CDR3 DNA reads TGTGCCAGCTCACGGGACAGGACCTACGAGCAGTACTTC.

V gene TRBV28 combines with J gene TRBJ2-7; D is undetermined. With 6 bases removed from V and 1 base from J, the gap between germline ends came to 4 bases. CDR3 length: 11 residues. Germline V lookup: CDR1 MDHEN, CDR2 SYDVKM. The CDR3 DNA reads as TGTGCCAGCAGCAATTCCTACGAGCAGTACTTC. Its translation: CASSNSYEQYF.

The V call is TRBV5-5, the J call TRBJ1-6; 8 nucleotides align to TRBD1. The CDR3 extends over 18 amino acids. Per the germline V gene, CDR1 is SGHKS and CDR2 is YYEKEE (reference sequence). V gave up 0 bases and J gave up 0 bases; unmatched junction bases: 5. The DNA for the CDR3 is TGTGCCAGCAGCTTGGGGGGGACAGGTAGCTCCTATAATTCACCCCTCCACTTT. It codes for CASSLGGTGSSYNSPLHF.

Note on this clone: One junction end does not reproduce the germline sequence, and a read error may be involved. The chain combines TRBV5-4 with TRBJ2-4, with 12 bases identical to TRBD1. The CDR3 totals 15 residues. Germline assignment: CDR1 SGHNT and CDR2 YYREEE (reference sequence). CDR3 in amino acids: CASSSGTGGKDIQYF. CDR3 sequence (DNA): TGTGCCAGCAGCTCGGGGACAGGGGGCAAAGACATTCAGTACTTC.

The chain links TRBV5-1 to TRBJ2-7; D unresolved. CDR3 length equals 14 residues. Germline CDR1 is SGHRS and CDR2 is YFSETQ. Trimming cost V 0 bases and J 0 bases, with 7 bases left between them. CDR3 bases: TGCGCCAGCAGCTTGGTAACTGCCTCCTACGAGCAGTACTTC. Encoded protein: CASSLVTASYEQYF.

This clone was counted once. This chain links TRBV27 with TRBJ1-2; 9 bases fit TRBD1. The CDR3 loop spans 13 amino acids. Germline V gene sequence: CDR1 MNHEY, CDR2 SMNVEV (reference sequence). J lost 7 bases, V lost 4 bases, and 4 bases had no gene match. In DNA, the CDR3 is TGTGCCAGCAGTTCACAGGGGGCGGGTGGCTACACCTTC. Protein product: CASSSQGAGGYTF.

The CDR3 sequence: CASSYGTGVTDTQYF. CDR3 DNA: TGTGCCAGCAGCTATGGGACAGGGGTCACAGATACGCAGTATTTT. The V gene is TRBV5-8, the J gene TRBJ2-3; 10 bases align to TRBD1. The CDR3 runs 15 residues. J gave up 2 bases and V 3 bases, and 3 bases lay outside the gene matches. Germline assignment: CDR1 SGHTS and CDR2 YDEGEE.

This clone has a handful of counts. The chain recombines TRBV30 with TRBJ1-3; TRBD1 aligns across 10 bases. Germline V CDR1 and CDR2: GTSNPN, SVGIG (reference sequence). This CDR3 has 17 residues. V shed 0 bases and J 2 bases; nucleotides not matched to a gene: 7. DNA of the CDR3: TGTGCCTGGAGTGTAGGGGGACAGGGGTTTACTGGAAACACCATATATTTT. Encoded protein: CAWSVGGQGFTGNTIYF.

CDR3 residues: CASSPPSIRYDTEQFF. The CDR3 bases are TGTGCCAGCTCACCACCGTCAATTCGGTACGACACTGAGCAGTTCTTC. The chain joins TRBV18 to TRBJ2-1; D is uncertain. This CDR3 is 16 amino acids long. V dropped 0 bases and J dropped 9 bases, with 18 bases sitting between them. In germline, CDR1 is KGHSH, CDR2 LQKENI.

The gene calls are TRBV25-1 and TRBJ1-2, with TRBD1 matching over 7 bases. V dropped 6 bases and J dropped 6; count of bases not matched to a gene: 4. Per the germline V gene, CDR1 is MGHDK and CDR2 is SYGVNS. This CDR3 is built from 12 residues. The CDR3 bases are TGTGCCAGCAGGTTAGGGGGCGATGGCTACACCTTC. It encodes CASRLGGDGYTF.

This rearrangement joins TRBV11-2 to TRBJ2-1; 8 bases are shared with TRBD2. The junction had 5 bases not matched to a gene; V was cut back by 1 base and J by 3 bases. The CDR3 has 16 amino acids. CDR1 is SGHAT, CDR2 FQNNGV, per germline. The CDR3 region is CASSLAGTSFYNEQFF. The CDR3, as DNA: TGTGCCAGCAGCTTAGCCGGGACTAGTTTCTACAATGAGCAGTTCTTC.

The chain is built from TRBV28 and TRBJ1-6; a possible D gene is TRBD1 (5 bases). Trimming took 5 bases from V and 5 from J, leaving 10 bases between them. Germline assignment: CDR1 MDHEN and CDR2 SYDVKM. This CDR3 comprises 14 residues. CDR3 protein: CASSVGHNNSPLHF. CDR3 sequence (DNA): TGTGCCAGCAGTGTGGGGCACAATAATTCACCCCTCCACTTT.